This T cell receptor delta chain comes out of a study of γδ T cells in repeated Plasmodium falciparum infection. Study background: Malaria-naive adults were infected with P. falciparum NF54 four times over around 600 days. Sampling occurred at baseline, pre-infection for selected infections, and 21 days post-infection.

TCRdb fed the multiplex PCR reads to CATT. The sample has some 100,000 delta-chain clones; 1.4% to 1.5% are singletons. Germline V CDR1 and CDR2: TSWWSYY, QGS. V gave up 1 base and J gave up 0 bases; unmatched junction bases: 21. The CDR3 covers 22 residues. This clone was detected ten times or more. The antigen is not known. Broader study findings: Malian donors came from one small rural village, predominantly one ethnic group. Vgamma9/Vdelta2+ repertoires stayed stably polyclonal over time and infection.

Vgamma9/Vdelta2+ and Vdelta2-negative gammadelta T cells were flow-sorted from PBMC for bulk sequencing. V usage is TRDV1 and J usage is TRDJ1; 9 bases map to TRDD3. Here the J gene was assigned by germline matching of the DNA, as TCRdb has none. This receptor was taken from a pool of human donors (malaria-infected and uninfected, not separated). The source material was gamma-delta T cells from blood. DNA of the CDR3: TGTGCTCTTGGGGAACCGGTACTTAGCGGAGGGGTGGGGGATATGTACACCGATAAACTCATCTTT. This gives the protein CALGEPVLSGGVGDMYTDKLIF.